The rows below give T cell receptor beta chains drawn from one sample of a study of prognosis after radiotherapy for stage I lung cancer. One entry per CDR3 protein, called by TCRdb with MiXCR from the multiplex PCR reads. Among tens of thousands of distinct CDR3 sequences listed, about 30% were seen once. The sequences come from PBMCs, collected before or after stereotactic body radiation therapy (not recorded which). These TCRs come from a donor at least 50 years old with non-small cell lung cancer. The CDR3 runs from the conserved cysteine through the conserved F or W. D genes are given only for firm matches. Size is omitted from some rows. Given values are once, few, many or a class for expanded clones.

J gene: TRBJ2-1; clone size: many; V gene: TRBV19; D gene: TRBD2; CDR3 DNA: TGTGCCAGTAGGGTAGCGGGTCTTCTCAATGAGCAGTTCTTC; CDR3 protein: CASRVAGLLNEQFF
J gene: TRBJ2-7; clone size: -; V gene: TRBV6-2/TRBV6-3; D gene: -; CDR3 DNA: TGTGCCAGCAGTTACGGGCAGATCTCCTACGAGCATTACTTC; CDR3 protein: CASSYGQISYEHYF
J gene: TRBJ2-5; clone size: many; V gene: TRBV7-2; D gene: -; CDR3 DNA: TGTGCCAGCAGCTTAGCGCGGGGCGTACAGGAGACCCAGTACTTC; CDR3 protein: CASSLARGVQETQYF
J gene: TRBJ1-2; clone size: many; V gene: TRBV20-1; D gene: -; CDR3 DNA: TGCAGTGAAACGACAGGTTATGGCTACACCTTC; CDR3 protein: CSETTGYGYTF
J gene: TRBJ1-2; clone size: many; V gene: TRBV28; D gene: -; CDR3 DNA: TGTGCCAGCAGTTTATTGGCGGTTAGGGGTGGCTACACCTTC; CDR3 protein: CASSLLAVRGGYTF
J gene: TRBJ2-7; clone size: many; V gene: TRBV12-3/TRBV12-4; D gene: TRBD1; CDR3 DNA: TGTGCCAGCAGTTATAATTTCGGGACAGGGATCTACGAGCAGTACTTC; CDR3 protein: CASSYNFGTGIYEQYF
J gene: TRBJ2-2; clone size: many; V gene: TRBV6-1; D gene: -; CDR3 DNA: TGTGCCAGCTCGGCATTATTAACCGGGGAGCTGTTTTTT; CDR3 protein: CASSALLTGELFF
J gene: TRBJ2-7; clone size: -; V gene: TRBV7-8; D gene: -; CDR3 DNA: TGTGACAGCAGCTTAGATCGGACCGGGTCCTACAAGCAGTACTTC; CDR3 protein: CDSSLDRTGSYKQYF
J gene: TRBJ1-1; clone size: -; V gene: TRBV20-1; D gene: -; CDR3 DNA: TGCAGAACCGTGACGGTGGGGGACACTGAAGCTTTCTTT; CDR3 protein: CRTVTVGDTEAFF
J gene: TRBJ2-3; clone size: many; V gene: TRBV19; D gene: -; CDR3 DNA: TGTGCCAGTAGGAAGACACCAAGCACAGATACGCAGTATTTT; CDR3 protein: CASRKTPSTDTQYF
J gene: TRBJ2-1; clone size: many; V gene: TRBV30; D gene: TRBD2; CDR3 DNA: TGTGCCTGGAGCTCCGGGGGGGCCGGTGAGCAGTTCTTC; CDR3 protein: CAWSSGGAGEQFF
J gene: TRBJ1-3; clone size: many; V gene: TRBV5-5; D gene: -; CDR3 DNA: TGTGCCAGCAGCTCCGCGGGACACTCTGGAAACACCATATATTTT; CDR3 protein: CASSSAGHSGNTIYF
J gene: TRBJ2-7; clone size: many; V gene: TRBV19; D gene: -; CDR3 DNA: TGTGCCAGTAGTATGAGTCCCCAGGGAAACTACGAGCAGTACTTC; CDR3 protein: CASSMSPQGNYEQYF
J gene: TRBJ1-1; clone size: many; V gene: TRBV5-4; D gene: -; CDR3 DNA: TGTGCCAGCGGAGGTAGGGATCTTGAAGCTTTCTTT; CDR3 protein: CASGGRDLEAFF
J gene: TRBJ1-5; clone size: many; V gene: TRBV19; D gene: TRBD1; CDR3 DNA: TGTGCCAGTAGTGGGACAGCTAATCAGCCCCAGCATTTT; CDR3 protein: CASSGTANQPQHF
J gene: TRBJ2-1; clone size: many; V gene: TRBV6-1; D gene: TRBD1; CDR3 DNA: TGTGCCAGCACCCTGACAGGGAGCTCCTACAATGAGCAGTTCTTC; CDR3 protein: CASTLTGSSYNEQFF
J gene: TRBJ2-7; clone size: many; V gene: TRBV11-2; D gene: -; CDR3 DNA: TGTGCCAGCAGCTTATCCCAGACAGTCCTCTACGAGCAGTACTTC; CDR3 protein: CASSLSQTVLYEQYF
J gene: TRBJ2-1; clone size: many; V gene: TRBV6-2/TRBV6-3; D gene: TRBD1; CDR3 DNA: TGTGCCAGCACCCGCCCGGGACAGGGGAATGAGCAGTTCTTC; CDR3 protein: CASTRPGQGNEQFF
J gene: TRBJ1-2; clone size: many; V gene: TRBV28; D gene: -; CDR3 DNA: TGTGCCAGCATCCCTGGGGGACTAGCTAACTATGGCTACACCTTC; CDR3 protein: CASIPGGLANYGYTF
J gene: TRBJ1-6; clone size: -; V gene: TRBV6-2/TRBV6-3; D gene: -; CDR3 DNA: TGTGCCAGCATTGAGTTTGTGCGGGCCCTCCACTTT; CDR3 protein: CASIEFVRALHF
J gene: TRBJ1-2; clone size: -; V gene: TRBV6-1; D gene: -; CDR3 DNA: TGTGCCAGAAGCGATAACGACAGGATTGACTATGGCTACACCTTC; CDR3 protein: CARSDNDRIDYGYTF
J gene: TRBJ2-7; clone size: many; V gene: TRBV20-1; D gene: -; CDR3 DNA: TGCAGTGCCAAAGGGGGAGTAGCGGATCCCTACGAGCAGTACTTC; CDR3 protein: CSAKGGVADPYEQYF
J gene: TRBJ1-5; clone size: many; V gene: TRBV19; D gene: -; CDR3 DNA: TGTGCCAGTAGTATCAGGGATCAGCCCCAGCATTTT; CDR3 protein: CASSIRDQPQHF
J gene: TRBJ2-2; clone size: many; V gene: TRBV12-3/TRBV12-4; D gene: -; CDR3 DNA: TGTGCCAGCAGTTTACGCGGGGTGAACACCGGGGAGCTGTTTTTT; CDR3 protein: CASSLRGVNTGELFF
J gene: TRBJ2-5; clone size: many; V gene: TRBV20-1; D gene: TRBD1; CDR3 DNA: TGCAGTGCTGGGAGACAGGGGGAGACCCAGTACTTC; CDR3 protein: CSAGRQGETQYF
J gene: TRBJ1-5; clone size: many; V gene: TRBV19; D gene: -; CDR3 DNA: TGTGCCAGTAGTACGGGGACGCATCAGCCCCAGCATTTT; CDR3 protein: CASSTGTHQPQHF
J gene: TRBJ1-1; clone size: many; V gene: TRBV5-8; D gene: -; CDR3 DNA: TGTGCCAGCAGCCCCGTCGGGGGCATGAACACTGAAGCTTTCTTT; CDR3 protein: CASSPVGGMNTEAFF
J gene: TRBJ1-3; clone size: many; V gene: TRBV5-6; D gene: -; CDR3 DNA: TGTGCCAGCAGCTTGGCCAGGGGTAGTAGAAACACCATATATTTT; CDR3 protein: CASSLARGSRNTIYF
J gene: TRBJ1-6; clone size: many; V gene: TRBV4-1; D gene: -; CDR3 DNA: TGCGCCAGCAGCCTTCCTGGGACACGCGAAAATTCACCCCTCCACTTT; CDR3 protein: CASSLPGTRENSPLHF
J gene: TRBJ2-3; clone size: -; V gene: TRBV6-2/TRBV6-3; D gene: TRBD2; CDR3 DNA: TGTGCCAGCAGTGAAGCGGTAGCGGGGGGGAGAAAGGAAACGCAGTATTTT; CDR3 protein: CASSEAVAGGRKETQYF
J gene: TRBJ2-1; clone size: many; V gene: TRBV7-2; D gene: -; CDR3 DNA: TGTGCCAGCAGCTCACTGGGGCGAGGCGATGAGCAGTTCTTC; CDR3 protein: CASSSLGRGDEQFF
J gene: TRBJ1-5; clone size: many; V gene: TRBV12-3/TRBV12-4; D gene: -; CDR3 DNA: TGTGCCAGCACTAGGGGACCGTTGAATAGCAATCAGCCCCAGCATTTT; CDR3 protein: CASTRGPLNSNQPQHF
J gene: TRBJ2-7; clone size: many; V gene: TRBV30; D gene: -; CDR3 DNA: TGTGCCTGGAGTACAGGGAACACCTACGAGCAGTACTTC; CDR3 protein: CAWSTGNTYEQYF
J gene: TRBJ2-7; clone size: many; V gene: TRBV7-2; D gene: TRBD2; CDR3 DNA: TGTGCCAGCGGAACTAGCGGGGGGGCCCGGGAGCAGTACTTC; CDR3 protein: CASGTSGGAREQYF
J gene: TRBJ1-5; clone size: many; V gene: TRBV19; D gene: -; CDR3 DNA: TGTGCCAGTCGGGATAGTGGTAGCAATCAGCCCCAGCATTTT; CDR3 protein: CASRDSGSNQPQHF
J gene: TRBJ2-7; clone size: many; V gene: TRBV5-4; D gene: -; CDR3 DNA: TGTGCCAGCAGTTCTCCGGGACTGGGGTCCTACGAGCAGTACTTC; CDR3 protein: CASSSPGLGSYEQYF
J gene: TRBJ2-5; clone size: many; V gene: TRBV2; D gene: TRBD1; CDR3 DNA: TGTGCCAGCAGTGGGGACAGCCAAGAGACCCAGTACTTC; CDR3 protein: CASSGDSQETQYF
J gene: TRBJ2-7; clone size: -; V gene: TRBV7-8; D gene: -; CDR3 DNA: TGTGCCAGCAGCTTCGGTCAGGGGTACTACGAGCAGTACTTC; CDR3 protein: CASSFGQGYYEQYF
J gene: TRBJ1-3; clone size: many; V gene: TRBV6-1; D gene: -; CDR3 DNA: TGTGCCAGCAGTCCAGACACCTCTGGAAACACCATATATTTT; CDR3 protein: CASSPDTSGNTIYF
J gene: TRBJ2-3; clone size: many; V gene: TRBV19; D gene: -; CDR3 DNA: TGTGCCAGTAGTCCTCCTCTGGACAGTTGGGATACGCAGTATTTT; CDR3 protein: CASSPPLDSWDTQYF
J gene: TRBJ2-1; clone size: many; V gene: TRBV7-8; D gene: TRBD2; CDR3 DNA: TGTGCCAGCAGCTTATCGGGGGGAAGAAATGAGCAGTTCTTC; CDR3 protein: CASSLSGGRNEQFF
J gene: TRBJ2-1; clone size: many; V gene: TRBV20-1; D gene: -; CDR3 DNA: TGCAGCGCCTCTAGTGGTAGCTCCTACAATGAGCAGTTCTTC; CDR3 protein: CSASSGSSYNEQFF
J gene: TRBJ1-5; clone size: many; V gene: TRBV6-4; D gene: -; CDR3 DNA: TGTGCCAGCAGTTACACCAGGACAGTGCCCGCTCAGCCCCAGCATTTT; CDR3 protein: CASSYTRTVPAQPQHF
J gene: TRBJ2-5; clone size: once; V gene: TRBV12-3/TRBV12-4; D gene: -; CDR3 DNA: TGTGCCAGCAGTTTTACCGTGTCTCTCCAAGAGACCCAGTACTTC; CDR3 protein: CASSFTVSLQETQYF
J gene: TRBJ1-4; clone size: many; V gene: TRBV7-2; D gene: -; CDR3 DNA: TGTGCCAGCAGCTTAGGGGCAGGAATTAATGAAAAACTGTTTTTT; CDR3 protein: CASSLGAGINEKLFF
J gene: TRBJ1-1; clone size: many; V gene: TRBV5-1; D gene: -; CDR3 DNA: TGCGCCAGCAGCCAGGTTCCGGGCTTGAACACTGAAGCTTTCTTT; CDR3 protein: CASSQVPGLNTEAFF
J gene: TRBJ2-5; clone size: -; V gene: TRBV5-6; D gene: -; CDR3 DNA: TGTGCCAGCAGCTTAGGGGCTAATAGAGGGACCCAGTACTTC; CDR3 protein: CASSLGANRGTQYF
J gene: TRBJ1-2; clone size: many; V gene: TRBV3-1; D gene: -; CDR3 DNA: TGTGCCAGCAGCCCAAGTTCCAATCACTATGGCTACACCTTC; CDR3 protein: CASSPSSNHYGYTF
J gene: TRBJ2-2; clone size: once; V gene: TRBV12-3/TRBV12-4; D gene: -; CDR3 DNA: TGTGCCAGCAGACCCTGGGTAAGCGCCGGGCAGCTGTTTTTT; CDR3 protein: CASRPWVSAGQLFF
J gene: TRBJ1-6; clone size: many; V gene: TRBV7-2; D gene: -; CDR3 DNA: TGTGCCAGCAGCTTACAAGTGGGGGAATCACCCCTCCACTTT; CDR3 protein: CASSLQVGESPLHF
J gene: TRBJ2-3; clone size: many; V gene: TRBV7-9; D gene: TRBD2; CDR3 DNA: TGTGCCAGCAGCTTACTCCCGGGGGGAGTTACAGATACGCAGTATTTT; CDR3 protein: CASSLLPGGVTDTQYF